This is a list of T cell receptor beta chains from one sample in a study of cytomegalovirus exposure and HLA in healthy donors. TCRdb's copy holds only in-frame clones and misses some; the assay was immunoSEQ multiplex PCR. The table includes a few hundred thousand clones, approximately 91% detected once. Sequencing was carried out using PBMCs. Receptors originate from a girl aged 2 to 10 in good health and CMV-seronegative. Each CDR3 is given without its conserved first and last residue.

TRBV27	TRBJ1-1	ASSPSTEMNTEAF
TRBV7-9	TRBJ1-1	ASGPTGNTEAF
TRBV7-2	TRBJ2-3	VSSLASGLAGGPKDTQY
TRBV30	TRBJ1-3	AWSETASGNTIY
TRBV7-8	TRBJ2-7	ASSLGLANEQY
TRBV10-3	TRBJ1-1	AIKTGQERATEAF
TRBV5-8	TRBJ2-7	ASSRNRDRASYEQY
TRBV6-5	TRBJ1-5	ASSYSGTGVNQPQH
TRBV15	TRBJ2-2	ATSAGVDTGELF
TRBV7-6	TRBJ2-7	ASSQTIGTDSYEQY
TRBV9	TRBJ1-1	ASSGETGANTEAF
TRBV28	TRBJ2-2	ASSRRGTGELF
TRBV7-9	TRBJ1-2	ASSPPTALTNYGYT
TRBV7-2	TRBJ1-2	ASSPAPTPDRGYGYT
TRBV5-4	TRBJ2-7	ASSLAPGRDEQY
TRBV28	TRBJ1-1	ASSLGQNTEAF
TRBV19	TRBJ1-1	ASRTGGTEAF
TRBV9	TRBJ2-7	ASSVASGGEQY
TRBV5-1	TRBJ2-1	ASSLVPPGSSYNEQF
TRBV11-2	TRBJ2-1	ASSLNSLNPYNEQF
TRBV5-6	TRBJ2-7	ASSSGVVAPGEQY
TRBV30	TRBJ2-7	AWSFLEYEQY
TRBV15	.	ATSREVAGPYEQY
TRBV27	TRBJ2-1	ASMGETGVNEQF
TRBV15	TRBJ2-7	ATSRDRGATYEQY
TRBV10-3	TRBJ1-2	AISEGQGFIGYT
TRBV7-9	TRBJ2-7	ASSLALAGASYEQY
TRBV19	TRBJ2-5	ASSGQGAETQY
TRBV2	TRBJ2-3	ASRTSLSTDTQY
TRBV18	TRBJ2-1	ASSPWTVSYNEQF
TRBV2	TRBJ1-1	ASSGGTEAF
TRBV7-9	TRBJ2-1	ASSRVRRENYNEQF
TRBV7-9	TRBJ2-1	ASSPRTSGGAYEQF
TRBV5-6	TRBJ2-7	ASSLGLAGGLYEQY
TRBV5-4	TRBJ2-5	ASSLPSETQY
TRBV6-5	TRBJ1-1	ASSPRQGAYEAF
TRBV6-5	TRBJ1-1	ASTNGGKAEAF
TRBV7-9	TRBJ1-1	ASSSGGDAF
TRBV19	TRBJ2-1	ASSTSSSYNEQF
TRBV13	TRBJ2-2	ASSQGLAGGPTGELF
TRBV6-6	TRBJ1-6	ASSYTFDRLNSPLH